This entry lists 19 T cell receptor beta chains sequenced from one sample in a study of blood T cell repertoires in COVID-19 (TCRdb year 2020). Library construction relied on the immunoSEQ multiplex PCR assay. TCRdb carries this immuneACCESS record with in-frame sequences only. Its versions omit some clonotypes, under half of them owing to an unresolved V gene in the studies checked, with the rest unexplained. For this sample there are about 60,000 clones; roughly 90% appear just once. The top ten hold roughly 3.5% of the sample. Sequenced: peripheral blood. Receptor source: a man aged 45-60 years with active COVID-19.

This clone showed up just once. The chain employs TRBV11-3 and TRBJ2-5; 7 bases line up with TRBD1. This CDR3 spans 15 amino acids. V gave up 1 base and J gave up 6 bases; unmatched junction bases: 8. Looked up from germline, CDR1 is SGHNT and CDR2 is YENEEA. This CDR3 reads CASSLAHDRAQTQYF. CDR3 DNA: TGTGCCAGCAGCTTAGCCCACGACAGGGCCCAGACCCAGTACTTC.

Regarding this clone: One end of the junction is discordant with germline, which a read error may explain. The chain carries TRBV15 and TRBJ1-1; weak D call: TRBD1 (5 bases). The CDR3 runs to 12 residues. Germline assignment: CDR1 LNHNV and CDR2 YYDKDF (reference sequence). The CDR3 region is CATSRTGTGAFF. In DNA, the CDR3 is TGTGCCACCAGCAGGACCGGGACTGGAGCTTTCTTT.

In its sample, this clone was seen a few times. The gene calls are TRBV30 and TRBJ1-1, with TRBD1 matching over 12 bases. The CDR3 covers 16 residues. The trim removed 3 bases at V and 2 bases at J, leaving 7 bases unmatched. Looked up from germline, CDR1 is GTSNPN and CDR2 is SVGIG (reference sequence). The DNA for the CDR3 is TGTGCCTGGAGGGGACAGGGGGCGTCCGAAAACACTGAAGCTTTCTTT. It translates to CAWRGQGASENTEAFF.

V gene TRBV19 combines with J gene TRBJ2-2; 11 positions match TRBD1. The CDR3 runs 16 residues. Germline V gene sequence: CDR1 LNHDA, CDR2 SQIVND (reference sequence). Trimming cost V 8 bases and J 5 bases; bases outside gene matches: 10. The chain's CDR3 is CASSPLGQGGTGELFF. The CDR3, as DNA: TGTGCCAGTTCCCCTTTGGGACAGGGGGGAACCGGGGAGCTGTTTTTT.

The chain recombines TRBV14 with TRBJ1-2; tentative D call: TRBD1 (6 bases). CDR3 size: 15 residues. V dropped 4 bases and J dropped 3 bases, with 15 bases sitting between them. Germline V gene sequence: CDR1 SGHDN, CDR2 FVKESK. The CDR3 here is CASSLSVRGYYGYTF. The DNA for the CDR3 is TGTGCCAGCAGCCTCTCGGTCAGGGGCTACTATGGCTACACCTTC.

This chain uses TRBV11-2 with TRBJ1-2, with 9 bases matching TRBD1. The V gene end was trimmed by 4 bases and the J gene end by 8 bases; junction bases not matched to a gene: 8. This CDR3 spans 14 amino acids. CDR1 and CDR2 (germline): SGHAT, FQNNGV. Here the CDR3 reads CASSSTGQGSGYTF. The CDR3 DNA sequence: TGTGCCAGCAGCTCGACGGGACAGGGATCCGGCTACACCTTC.

The chain combines TRBV3-1 (or the pseudogene TRBV3-2) with TRBJ2-5; D perhaps matches TRBD2 (6 bases). V was cut by 4 bases and J by 7 bases, with 13 bases left in between. The germline V gene has CDR1 LGHDT and CDR2 YNNKEL (reference sequence). CDR3 length: 13 amino acids. CDR3 nucleotides: TGTGCCAGCAGCCTCCCTACCGGGGGGACCCAGTACTTC. It is translated as CASSLPTGGTQYF.

This rearrangement joins TRBV7-3 to TRBJ2-1; the match to TRBD2 covers 11 bases. The CDR3 loop spans 15 amino acids. V was clipped by 5 bases and J by 4 bases; unmatched bases: 4. The V gene's germline CDR1 is SGHTA and CDR2 FQGTGA. The CDR3 is CASSLGTSGYNEQFF. The CDR3 nucleotides read TGTGCCAGCAGCCTTGGGACTAGCGGTTACAATGAGCAGTTCTTC.

V is TRBV13 and J is TRBJ2-7; TRBD2 aligns across 7 bases. J was trimmed by 2 bases and V by 5 bases; bases with no gene match: 3. The CDR3 is made up of 13 amino acids. Germline CDR1 and CDR2: PRHDT and FYEKMQ (reference sequence). CDR3 DNA: TGTGCCAGCAGCCCCCGGGGGGCCTACGAGCAGTACTTC. Translating it yields CASSPRGAYEQYF.

The table lists this clone with a count of one. The CDR3 DNA reads TGTGCCAGCAGCTTGTCACTAGCAGACGAGCAGTACTTC. Translation gives CASSLSLADEQYF. The V and J genes are TRBV5-4 and TRBJ2-7; D is possibly TRBD2 (6 bases). Germline V lookup: CDR1 SGHNT, CDR2 YYREEE (reference sequence). V was shortened by 1 base and J by 5 bases, with 10 bases between the two germline ends. This CDR3 is 13 amino acids long.

The rearrangement uses TRBV27 and TRBJ1-4; D remains unclear. There are 14 residues in the CDR3. The germline V and J ends were trimmed by 2 bases and 0 bases, with 4 bases remaining between them. The germline V gene encodes CDR1 MNHEY and CDR2 SMNVEV (reference sequence). CDR3 sequence: CASSLTATNEKLFF. The CDR3 DNA follows: TGTGCCAGCAGTTTAACTGCAACTAATGAAAAACTGTTTTTT.

The chain combines TRBV7-2 with TRBJ1-5; D not certain. Trimming pared 0 bases from V and 7 bases from J, leaving 13 bases between. The CDR3 has 15 residues. Germline V CDR1 and CDR2: SGHTA, FQGNSA. CDR3 in amino acids: CASSLAVFEGQPQHF. The CDR3 DNA reads TGTGCCAGCAGCTTAGCAGTGTTCGAGGGCCAGCCCCAGCATTTT.

J is TRBJ1-3 and V is TRBV4-2, with a weak D call TRBD1 (5 bases). The germline V gene has CDR1 LGHNA and CDR2 YNFKEQ. The CDR3 is 16 residues long. The V end was cut by 0 bases, the J end by 2 bases, with 11 bases between. CDR3 residues: CASSQEGGPAGNTIYF. CDR3 bases: TGTGCCAGCAGCCAAGAGGGGGGACCCGCTGGAAACACCATATATTTT.

This chain uses TRBV4-2 with TRBJ2-6, with a tentative D call TRBD1 (6 bases). CDR3 length: 16 residues. Germline V gene lookup returns CDR1 LGHNA and CDR2 YNFKEQ. Trimming stripped 6 bases from V and 2 bases from J, with 14 bases between. The CDR3 coding sequence is TGTGCCAGCAGTCCCGAGGCAGGGGCTGGGGCCAACGTCCTGACTTTC. Translating it yields CASSPEAGAGANVLTF.

This chain uses TRBV6-5 with TRBJ2-1, with 8 bases identical to TRBD2. Unmatched junction bases numbered 9, after V lost 9 bases and J lost 2 bases. The germline V gene has CDR1 MNHEY and CDR2 SVGAGI. The CDR3 contains 15 residues. The CDR3 DNA reads TGTGCCAGTGTAAAAGCGGGGGTTCCCTACAATGAGCAGTTCTTC. Translated: CASVKAGVPYNEQFF.

J is TRBJ2-7 and V is TRBV3-1 (or the pseudogene TRBV3-2), with 9 bases identical to TRBD1. The CDR3 has 13 amino acids. With V trimmed by 4 bases and J by 5 bases, 3 bases remained unmatched. Germline V gene data show CDR1 as LGHDT and CDR2 as YNNKEL (reference sequence). CDR3 residues: CASSPDRGNEQYF. CDR3 DNA: TGTGCCAGCAGCCCGGACAGGGGCAACGAGCAGTACTTC.

This chain joins TRBV19 and TRBJ2-1; TRBD1 agrees at 9 bases. This CDR3 region has 17 residues. Germline V CDR1 and CDR2: LNHDA, SQIVND (reference sequence). Unmatched junction bases numbered 18, after V lost 5 bases and J lost 10 bases. The CDR3 coding sequence is TGTGCCAGTAGTCGGACAGGGGCCCCGCTCGGGGGTAAGGAGCAGTTCTTC. It encodes CASSRTGAPLGGKEQFF.

V usage is TRBV13 and J usage is TRBJ2-3, with 7 bases fitting TRBD2. The V gene's germline CDR1 is PRHDT and CDR2 FYEKMQ (reference sequence). V lost 0 bases and J lost 3; bases outside the gene matches: 9. This CDR3 spans 17 amino acids. CDR3 sequence (DNA): TGTGCCAGCAGCTTAGGTGGGGAGGGAGGGGTTACAGATACGCAGTATTTT. Translated, it gives CASSLGGEGGVTDTQYF.

The chain has TRBV27 and TRBJ2-7, with TRBD1 matching 10 bases. Germline CDR1 is MNHEY and CDR2 is SMNVEV (reference sequence). Trimming at V came to 7 bases and at J to 3 bases, leaving 6 bases not matched to a gene. The CDR3 length is 14 residues. The CDR3 sequence is CASIRTGGLYEQYF. The DNA for the CDR3 is TGTGCCAGCATTCGGACAGGGGGTCTCTACGAGCAGTACTTC.